A selection of T cell receptor beta chains follows, all from one sample in a study of T cell changes during pregnancy in multiple sclerosis. Using immunoSEQ multiplex PCR, the repertoire was profiled, and TCRdb retains in-frame clones only, with some absent. This table holds some 85,000 clones, around 95% found once. The specimen was peripheral blood, collected in the second trimester of pregnancy. The receptor source for this set is a female donor in good health, enrolled as a control in a pregnancy study. Each CDR3 is given with its conserved first and last residue. The size entry is marked missing in some rows and otherwise reads once, few, many or a size class.

j_call clone_size v_call cdr3_aa
TRBJ2-5 . TRBV6-6 CASREETQYF
TRBJ1-2 . TRBV30 CAWSPLQGYTF
TRBJ1-1 . TRBV4-3 CASSPGTMNTEAFF
TRBJ1-5 . TRBV6-5 CASKPGYNQPQHF
TRBJ1-1 . TRBV25-1 CASRQIGETEAFF
TRBJ1-2 . TRBV30 CAWLDSGTGRGYTF
TRBJ1-1 . TRBV30 CAWRMSGGITEAFF
TRBJ2-7 . TRBV10-2 CASSDIGRTYEQYF
TRBJ1-2 . TRBV27 CASSKFGENYGYTF
TRBJ1-5 . TRBV7-9 CASSLSSTGNQPQHF
TRBJ2-3 . TRBV7-3 CASSRTSTDTQYF
TRBJ1-3 . TRBV6-1 CASSATASSGNTIYF
TRBJ1-5 . TRBV6-5 CASKPFGGPQHF
TRBJ1-1 few TRBV4-3 CASSQGTGKNTEAFF
TRBJ1-3 . TRBV9 CASSVAQVSGNTIYF
TRBJ2-7 . TRBV27 CASSLSDSAYEQYF
TRBJ1-4 . TRBV5-1 CASSLGQVATNEKLFF
TRBJ2-7 . TRBV27 CASSLSRVGPYEQYF
TRBJ1-2 . TRBV5-1 CASRGDPTGYGYTF
TRBJ2-6 once TRBV11-3 CASSLAAGGAVLTF
TRBJ1-1 . TRBV19 CASSIGGTGRTEAFF
TRBJ2-3 . TRBV28 CASSLSRVADTQYF
TRBJ1-5 . TRBV11-2 CASSLAGGGNQPQHF
TRBJ1-2 . TRBV19 CASSRATGYSGGYTF
TRBJ1-4 . TRBV4-3 CASSQVGTQGEKLFF
TRBJ1-4 . TRBV4-3 CASSQTGSGEKLFF
TRBJ1-2 . TRBV7-2 CASSPGQGRSYTF
TRBJ1-2 . TRBV7-2 CASSLDRVSEVYGYTF
TRBJ2-7 once TRBV5-1 CASSQTGGSYEQYF
TRBJ2-3 . TRBV5-6 CASSYGQGTDTQYF
TRBJ1-1 . TRBV7-2 CASSERGGLGAFF
TRBJ1-1 . TRBV29-1 CSVIPYIRNTEAFF
TRBJ2-5 . TRBV30 CAWSRGRETQYF
TRBJ2-4 . TRBV5-1 CASSLRGGNIQYF
TRBJ2-1 . TRBV15 CATTPGDSSYNEQFF
TRBJ1-4 . TRBV12-5 CASGLVITGSANEKLFF
TRBJ1-2 . TRBV7-2 CASSLGQTYGYTF
TRBJ2-3 . TRBV4-3 CASSQSPSGEDTQYF
TRBJ2-7 . TRBV7-9 CASSLARGPVRDSYEQYF
TRBJ2-1 . TRBV6-5 CASSWEGLAFREQFF
TRBJ2-3 . TRBV29-1 CSGGTGRHTQYF
TRBJ1-1 . TRBV7-8 CASSLSGNTEAFF
TRBJ2-5 once TRBV19 CASSISLTSLQETQYF
TRBJ1-2 . TRBV9 CASSVARAGSYYGYTF
TRBJ2-2 . TRBV2 CASSEVEAGELFF
TRBJ1-1 . TRBV7-2 CASSLARPGGGAFF
TRBJ2-2 . TRBV7-8 CASSPRRVQGRTGELFF
TRBJ1-5 . TRBV7-8 CASSLDEGQANQPQHF
TRBJ1-1 . TRBV7-2 CASSLARGTEAFF
TRBJ2-7 . TRBV18 CASSFSDEQYF